Listed here are 32 T cell receptor beta chains from one sample, sequenced in a study of shared clonotypes between healthy human individuals. The method was immunoSEQ multiplex PCR; TCRdb's version includes in-frame clones alone and lacks a portion of them. The sample comprises 330,000 or so clones, approximately 74% of which are singletons, and about a tenth rests with the top ten. The material sequenced was memory CD4+ T cells sorted from blood. Specified subset: CD45RA-negative fraction. These receptor sequences come from a young man in good health.

The chain has TRBV5-1 and TRBJ2-5, with TRBD2 matching 8 bases. The CDR3 has 16 residues. V was pared by 0 bases and J by 4 bases, with 8 bases of the junction left unmatched. The germline V gene encodes CDR1 SGHRS and CDR2 YFSETQ. The CDR3 reads CASSLEAAGERETQYF. Here the CDR3 DNA reads TGCGCCAGCAGCTTGGAAGCAGCGGGAGAACGAGAGACCCAGTACTTC.

The rearrangement uses TRBV27 and TRBJ2-6; 8 bases align to TRBD1. The germline V gene encodes CDR1 MNHEY and CDR2 SMNVEV (reference sequence). This CDR3 region has 19 residues. V trimming: 3 bases; J trimming: 1 base; junction bases outside the gene matches: 11. CDR3 region: CASSFQGALGGSGANVLTF. CDR3 nucleotide sequence: TGTGCCAGCAGTTTCCAGGGGGCGCTAGGAGGATCTGGGGCCAACGTCCTGACTTTC.

The chain employs TRBV28 and TRBJ1-1, with a weak D call TRBD1 (5 bases). The length of the CDR3 is 18 residues. Deletions cut 3 bases from V and 3 bases from J, with 23 bases between. The germline V gene has CDR1 MDHEN and CDR2 SYDVKM. The CDR3 reads CASSFLWAGMEWDTEAFF. The CDR3 DNA is TGTGCCAGCAGTTTCCTTTGGGCAGGGATGGAGTGGGACACTGAAGCTTTCTTT.

Remarks on this clone: Other DNA sequences in this sample translate to the same CDR3. The chain joins TRBV9 to TRBJ2-3; TRBD2 aligns across 8 bases. This CDR3 has 15 residues. Germline V CDR1 and CDR2: SGDLS, YYNGEE. V lost 2 bases, J lost 2 bases, and 4 bases stayed unmatched. The CDR3 loop reads CASSVEAGATDTQYF. Here the CDR3 DNA reads TGTGCCAGCAGCGTGGAAGCGGGAGCCACAGATACGCAGTATTTT.

CDR3 in amino acids: CASRGQGAHYEQYF. The CDR3 DNA reads as TGTGCCAGCAGGGGACAGGGGGCGCACTACGAGCAGTACTTC. The rearrangement uses TRBV6-1 and TRBJ2-7; 12 positions match TRBD1. CDR1 is MNHNS and CDR2 is SASEGT in the germline V gene. The CDR3 length is 14 residues. With 6 bases clipped from V and 3 bases from J, the junction kept 3 bases outside the gene matches.

A word on this clone: One junction end does not reproduce the germline sequence, and a read error may be involved. The same CDR3 also results from other DNA sequences found in this sample. The chain links TRBV5-4 to TRBJ1-2, with D hard to call. The CDR3 loop spans 13 amino acids. Germline-derived CDR1 and CDR2 are SGHNT and YYREEE (reference sequence). The CDR3 here is CASSLDSNYGYTF. CDR3 coding DNA: TGTGCCAGCAGCTTAGATTCGAACTACGGCTACACCTTC.

This rearrangement joins TRBV29-1 to TRBJ2-3; either TRBD1 or TRBD2 may supply D (6 bases each). V was trimmed by 1 base and J by 6 bases, leaving 17 bases between them. The germline V gene encodes CDR1 SQVTM and CDR2 ANQGSEA. The CDR3 consists of 15 residues. CDR3 sequence reads: CSVEGTVTGGDTQYF. CDR3 nucleotides: TGCAGCGTTGAAGGCACGGTTACCGGGGGCGATACGCAGTATTTT.

This chain links TRBV7-9 with TRBJ2-1, with unresolved D. The CDR3 totals 11 residues. V lost 3 bases and J lost 8, with 5 bases in between. The germline V gene encodes CDR1 SEHNR and CDR2 FQNEAQ (reference sequence). The CDR3 here is CASSFRDEQFF. CDR3 sequence (DNA): TGTGCCAGCAGCTTTCGGGATGAGCAGTTCTTC.

As to this clone: Other DNA sequences from this sample encode an identical CDR3 as well. V gene TRBV5-1 combines with J gene TRBJ2-1; TRBD2 agrees at 14 bases. V gave up 3 bases and J gave up 7 bases; unmatched junction bases: 3. CDR1 and CDR2 (germline): SGHRS, YFSETQ. This CDR3 has 15 residues. Written as DNA, the CDR3 is TGCGCCAGCAGCTCGGGACTAGCGGGAGTTAATGAGCAGTTCTTC. Translating it yields CASSSGLAGVNEQFF. The full variable domain, with the rest looked up from reference TRBV5-1 and TRBJ2-1, is KAGVTQTPRYLIKTRGQQVTLSCSPISGHRSVSWYQQTPGQGLQFLFEYFSETQRNKGNFPGRFSGRQFSNSRSEMNVSTLELGDSALYLCASSSGLAGVNEQFFGPGTRLTVL.

The V call is TRBV5-1, the J call TRBJ2-1; D is ambiguous. CDR1 SGHRS and CDR2 YFSETQ come from the germline V gene. Trimming shortened V by 1 base and J by 7 bases, and 12 bases separated the two germline ends. The CDR3 length is 14 residues. CDR3 residues: CASSLLAERNEQFF. DNA for the CDR3: TGCGCCAGCAGCTTGTTGGCGGAGAGAAATGAGCAGTTCTTC.

The chain couples TRBV30 to TRBJ2-7; D could derive from TRBD1 or TRBD2 (5 bases each). The CDR3 covers 13 residues. Trimming took 2 bases from V and 3 from J, leaving 11 bases between them. Germline CDR1 GTSNPN, CDR2 SVGIG (reference sequence). The CDR3 DNA sequence: TGTGCCTGGAGTCGGGACGTCAACTACGAGCAGTACTTC. Amino acid sequence: CAWSRDVNYEQYF. Filled out from reference TRBV30 and TRBJ2-7, the complete variable domain reads SQTIHQWPATLVQPVGSPLSLECTVEGTSNPNLYWYRQAAGRGLQLLFYSVGIGQISSEVPQNLSASRPQDRQFILSSKKLLLSDSGFYLCAWSRDVNYEQYFGPGTRLTVT.

The chain uses TRBV29-1 and TRBJ2-2; no reliable D call. CDR3 length: 10 residues. Germline assignment: CDR1 SQVTM and CDR2 ANQGSEA. V shed 6 bases and J shed 6 bases, with 5 bases lying between them. In DNA form, the CDR3 reads TGCAGCGTAGGTGCCGGGGAGCTGTTTTTT. Translation gives CSVGAGELFF.

The rearrangement links TRBV19 to TRBJ1-5, with D possibly matching TRBD1 (5 bases). V shed 3 bases and J shed 3 bases, with 15 bases lying between them. The CDR3 extends over 16 amino acids. Germline V CDR1 and CDR2: LNHDA, SQIVND (reference sequence). The DNA of the CDR3 is TGTGCCAGTAGTATTTTTGGGGAGGGGTTCAATCAGCCCCAGCATTTT. It is translated as CASSIFGEGFNQPQHF.

This chain links TRBV7-9 with TRBJ1-5, with D maybe TRBD1 (5 bases). The germline V gene encodes CDR1 SEHNR and CDR2 FQNEAQ (reference sequence). V lost 1 base to trimming and J lost 4 bases, with 14 bases between them. The CDR3 sequence is 16 residues long. CDR3 sequence: CASSLVGAADNQPQHF. The CDR3 coding sequence is TGTGCCAGCAGCTTAGTAGGGGCAGCTGATAATCAGCCCCAGCATTTT.

This clone was seen ten or more times. CDR3 nucleotide sequence: TGCGCCAGCAGTGAGTCAGCAGAGGGACGCACGCGCTCTGGAAACACCATATATTTT. As protein: CASSESAEGRTRSGNTIYF. The gene calls are TRBV10-1 and TRBJ1-3; D is perhaps TRBD1 (5 bases). From germline, CDR1 is WNHNN and CDR2 SYGVQD (reference sequence). CDR3 length: 19 residues. V was pared by 0 bases and J by 0 bases, with 18 bases between.

V gene TRBV5-6 combines with J gene TRBJ2-3; no firm D call. There are 15 residues in the CDR3. V lost 0 bases to trimming and J lost 0 bases, with 8 bases between them. In germline, CDR1 is SGHDT, CDR2 YYEEEE. The CDR3 spells CASSLGATSTDTQYF. Here the CDR3 DNA reads TGTGCCAGCAGCTTGGGGGCCACTAGCACAGATACGCAGTATTTT.

The chain couples TRBV28 to TRBJ1-3, with D unclear. With 5 bases removed from V and 2 bases from J, the gap between germline ends came to 10 bases. The CDR3 has 14 residues. Germline CDR1 and CDR2: MDHEN and SYDVKM. The CDR3 DNA reads TGTGCCAGCAGTCTGCCCGAGGCTGGAAACACCATATATTTT. The encoded protein is CASSLPEAGNTIYF.

V gene TRBV2 combines with J gene TRBJ1-2; 9 nucleotides agree with TRBD1. From germline, CDR1 is SNHLY and CDR2 FYNNEI. The CDR3 has 14 amino acids. J was trimmed by 5 bases and V by 5 bases; bases with no gene match: 6. The CDR3: CASSPGQGTYGYTF. Written as DNA, the CDR3 is TGTGCCAGCAGTCCGGGACAGGGTACATATGGCTACACCTTC.

Concerning this clone itself: This CDR3 is also generated by other DNA sequences in the sample. V and J are TRBV18 and TRBJ2-7; D is unresolved. The CDR3 has 11 residues. The V and J ends lost 2 bases and 3 bases respectively, with 2 bases between them. Germline assignment: CDR1 KGHSH and CDR2 LQKENI. In DNA, the CDR3 is TGTGCCAGCTCACCAGGCTACGAGCAGTACTTC. It translates to CASSPGYEQYF.

The chain is built from TRBV18 and TRBJ2-1, with 11 bases lining up with TRBD2. The CDR3 loop spans 15 amino acids. V gave up 3 bases and J gave up 8 bases; unmatched junction bases: 6. CDR1 is KGHSH and CDR2 is LQKENI in the germline V gene. DNA for the CDR3: TGTGCCAGCTCACCTACTAGCGGGAGAGGTCATGAGCAGTTCTTC. Its protein product is CASSPTSGRGHEQFF.

A single count supports this clone. This rearrangement joins TRBV5-4 to TRBJ2-7; 8 positions agree with TRBD2. The CDR3 sequence is 14 residues long. Germline-derived CDR1 and CDR2 are SGHNT and YYREEE (reference sequence). V lost 4 bases to trimming and J lost 5 bases; unmatched junction nucleotides: 8. CDR3 protein: CASSREGPSHEQYF. Here the CDR3 DNA reads TGTGCCAGCAGCCGGGAGGGCCCTTCCCACGAGCAGTACTTC. Using reference TRBV5-4 and TRBJ2-7 for the parts outside the CDR3, the full variable domain is ETGVTQSPTHLIKTRGQQVTLRCSSQSGHNTVSWYQQALGQGPQFIFQYYREEENGRGNFPPRFSGLQFPNYSSELNVNALELDDSALYLCASSREGPSHEQYFGPGTRLTVT.

This clone appeared once. The V gene is TRBV7-8, the J gene TRBJ2-7, with D possibly being TRBD2 (6 bases). The CDR3 sequence is 15 residues long. Trimming took 5 bases from V and 5 from J, leaving 19 bases between them. Germline-derived CDR1 and CDR2 are SGHVS and FQNEAQ. The CDR3 coding sequence is TGTGCCAGCAGCCACCGACGGCAAGTAGCGGACGAGCAGTACTTC. Protein sequence: CASSHRRQVADEQYF.

V and J are TRBV5-6 and TRBJ1-5; D is uncertain. The tail of the sequence fits TRBJ2-3 better, so the J call may be wrong. Germline CDR1 SGHDT, CDR2 YYEEEE. The CDR3 extends over 13 amino acids. The CDR3 spells CASSPMGGQPQYF. In DNA, the CDR3 is TGTGCCAGCAGCCCAATGGGTGGTCAGCCCCAGTATTTT.

The chain links TRBV28 to TRBJ2-1, with D perhaps TRBD1 or TRBD2 (6 bases each). This CDR3 contains 15 residues. Germline CDR1 is MDHEN and CDR2 is SYDVKM. V lost 6 bases and J lost 6, with 18 bases in between. The CDR3 loop reads CASRVGGPPGNEQFF. As DNA, the CDR3 is TGTGCCAGCAGGGTCGGGGGCCCGCCTGGCAATGAGCAGTTCTTC. The full variable domain, rest sourced from reference TRBV28 and TRBJ2-1, is DVKVTQSSRYLVKRTGEKVFLECVQDMDHENMFWYRQDPGLGLRLIYFSYDVKMKEKGDIPEGYSVSREKKERFSLILESASTNQTSMYLCASRVGGPPGNEQFFGPGTRLTVL.

This rearrangement joins TRBV5-1 to TRBJ2-1; D possibly matches TRBD1 or TRBD2 (5 bases each). The CDR3 contains 14 residues. Per the germline V gene, CDR1 is SGHRS and CDR2 is YFSETQ. V was cut by 4 bases and J by 3 bases, with 11 bases left in between. The CDR3 region is CASSLGTDYNEQFF. The CDR3 DNA reads TGCGCCAGCAGCCTAGGGACGGACTACAATGAGCAGTTCTTC.

This clone has just one count. This chain uses TRBV28 with TRBJ1-1; no reliable D call. From germline, CDR1 is MDHEN and CDR2 SYDVKM. V was clipped by 6 bases and J by 5 bases, with 19 bases between them. There are 15 residues in the CDR3. CDR3 protein: CASRTPGDAGTEAFF. The CDR3 nucleotides read TGTGCCAGCAGAACCCCCGGGGATGCGGGGACTGAAGCTTTCTTT.

The CDR3 sequence: CASSLQGSADTQYF. The CDR3 nucleotides are TGTGCCAGCAGCCTACAGGGTAGCGCAGATACGCAGTATTTT. This rearrangement joins TRBV6-1 to TRBJ2-3; a weak D match, TRBD1 (6 bases). V lost 6 bases, J lost 4 bases, and 14 bases lay in between. The CDR3 has 14 residues. Germline V gene sequence: CDR1 MNHNS, CDR2 SASEGT.

The chain couples TRBV4-3 to TRBJ2-7; 9 nucleotides line up with TRBD1. There are 15 residues in the CDR3. The trim removed 4 bases at V and 6 bases at J, leaving 10 bases unmatched. CDR1 and CDR2 from the germline V gene are LGHNA and YSLEER. CDR3 in DNA: TGCGCCAGCAGCCGAACCGGGACAGGGTCCCTCGAGCAGTACTTC. The encoded protein is CASSRTGTGSLEQYF.

This clone was seen a few times. This chain links TRBV18 with TRBJ1-3; no definite D call. CDR1 and CDR2 from the germline V gene are KGHSH and LQKENI. The CDR3 totals 15 residues. V dropped 4 bases and J dropped 1 base, with 11 bases sitting between them. Here the CDR3 DNA reads TGTGCCAGCTCACGTGGACCGGTATCTGGAAACACCATATATTTT. As protein: CASSRGPVSGNTIYF.

The CDR3 protein is CASSTGTALGDEQYF. For the CDR3, the DNA is TGTGCCAGTAGTACCGGGACGGCCCTCGGGGACGAGCAGTACTTC. The chain employs TRBV19 and TRBJ2-7; perhaps D is TRBD1 or TRBD2 (5 bases each). Germline V gene sequence: CDR1 LNHDA, CDR2 SQIVND (reference sequence). CDR3 length equals 15 residues. V shed 4 bases and J shed 5 bases, with 18 bases lying between them.

The chain joins TRBV15 to TRBJ1-2; 8 bases map to TRBD1. CDR1 is LNHNV, CDR2 YYDKDF, per germline (reference sequence). V trimming: 4 bases; J trimming: 6 bases; junction bases outside the gene matches: 7. The CDR3 is 14 residues long. CDR3 region: CATSIPGQGHGYTF. The CDR3 nucleotides are TGTGCCACCAGCATCCCCGGACAGGGTCATGGCTACACCTTC. Full variable domain (missing parts from reference TRBV15 and TRBJ1-2): DAMVIQNPRYQVTQFGKPVTLSCSQTLNHNVMYWYQQKSSQAPKLLFHYYDKDFNNEADTPDNFQSRRPNTSFCFLDIRSPGLGDTAMYLCATSIPGQGHGYTFGSGTRLTVV.

The chain has TRBV6-4 and TRBJ2-3, with D maybe TRBD1 (6 bases). Trimming pared 2 bases from V and 6 bases from J, leaving 15 bases between. Looked up from germline, CDR1 is MRHNA and CDR2 is SNTAGT. This CDR3 comprises 15 residues. CDR3 in amino acids: CASSDGGRGSDTQYF. CDR3 in DNA: TGTGCCAGCAGTGACGGGGGCAGGGGATCGGATACGCAGTATTTT.